The present T cell receptor beta chain was sequenced within a study of post-analysis software for immune sequencing data. At the level of the study: In terms of disease course, relapsing-remitting, secondary progressive and progressive-relapsing multiple sclerosis were included.

Sequencing libraries made from TCR beta cDNA carried unique molecular identifiers. T cells numbering roughly 0.95 to 11 million gave rise to roughly 550,000 cDNA molecules. TCRdb reprocessed the PCR reads with MiXCR, giving one entry per CDR3 protein. The repertoire holds 430,000 or so distinct CDR3 sequences, over 30% seen once, with approximately 7.7% in the top ten. Study conclusions and caveats: TRBV5-6, TRBV5-1 and TRBV20-1 were among a handful of TRBV segments more frequent in patients than controls. Normalized Chao1 diversity was significantly reduced in patients versus controls. Strong co-clustering by F measure linked samples that shared a preparation batch.

Losses at the gene ends were 0 bases for V and 10 bases for J; bases not matched to a gene: 9. The CDR3 covers 15 residues. Looked up from germline, CDR1 is PRHDT and CDR2 is FYEKMQ (reference sequence). In the case of this clonotype: Its target is unknown.

The chain has TRBV13 and TRBJ2-1; 7 nucleotides match TRBD2. Source material: blood. The sequence came from a girl aged 2-10 years with multiple sclerosis. The CDR3 coding sequence is TGTGCCAGCAGCTTAGGAGACGGACTAGTGGGGGAGCAGTTCTTC. Amino acid sequence: CASSLGDGLVGEQFF.